These 13 T cell receptor beta chains were sequenced from one sample in a study of blood T cell repertoires in COVID-19. TCRdb keeps only in-frame clones here, not all; method: immunoSEQ multiplex PCR. The table includes some 220,000 clones, 88% detected once. The material sequenced was PBMCs or T cells enriched from blood (not recorded which). Every receptor here comes from a woman in her twenties or thirties who had recovered from COVID-19.

The chain recombines TRBV19 with TRBJ2-7; 9 positions agree with TRBD1. There are 18 residues in the CDR3. The germline V gene encodes CDR1 LNHDA and CDR2 SQIVND (reference sequence). V trimming: 2 bases; J trimming: 3 bases; junction bases outside the gene matches: 14. The CDR3 here is CASSIRGFSGTGIYEQYF. The CDR3 nucleotides are TGTGCCAGTAGTATACGGGGATTTTCCGGGACAGGGATCTACGAGCAGTACTTC. Using reference TRBV19 and TRBJ2-7 for the parts outside the CDR3, the full variable domain is DGGITQSPKYLFRKEGQNVTLSCEQNLNHDAMYWYRQDPGQGLRLIYYSQIVNDFQKGDIAEGYSVSREKKESFPLTVTSAQKNPTAFYLCASSIRGFSGTGIYEQYFGPGTRLTVT.

The chain recombines TRBV10-3 with TRBJ1-5; TRBD1 matches at 7 bases. The CDR3 runs to 13 residues. The germline CDR1 and CDR2 sequences are ENHRY and SYGVKD. V shed 10 bases and J 4 bases; nucleotides not matched to a gene: 7. CDR3 nucleotide sequence: TGTGCCACCAGGGACAGCGAAAATCAGCCCCAGCATTTT. Its protein is CATRDSENQPQHF.

The CDR3 is CASSLPGANYGYTF. CDR3 in DNA: TGTGCCAGCAGCTTACCAGGGGCTAACTATGGCTACACCTTC. The rearrangement joins TRBV7-9 to TRBJ1-2, with D perhaps matching TRBD1 (6 bases). The germline gives CDR1 SEHNR, CDR2 FQNEAQ (reference sequence). The V end was cut by 2 bases, the J end by 0 bases, with 7 bases between. The CDR3 spans 14 residues.

The chain recombines TRBV6-2 or TRBV6-3 with TRBJ2-7; TRBD2 might be the D (6 bases). The CDR3 length is 15 residues. Deletions cut 0 bases from V and 4 bases from J, with 13 bases between. CDR1 is MNHEY and CDR2 is SVGEGT in the germline V gene. The CDR3 reads CASSYSKRRDYEQYF. DNA of the CDR3: TGTGCCAGCAGTTACTCAAAGCGGAGGGATTACGAGCAGTACTTC.

This clone was recorded a few times. The rearrangement links TRBV6-5 to TRBJ1-3; a weak D match, TRBD1 (6 bases). The CDR3 covers 15 residues. Trimming shortened V by 6 bases and J by 0 bases, and 12 bases separated the two germline ends. CDR1 and CDR2 (germline): MNHEY, SVGAGI. CDR3 DNA sequence: TGTGCCAGCAGGGAGGACAGTTCCTCTGGAAACACCATATATTTT. Translation gives CASREDSSSGNTIYF.

This chain connects TRBV4-3 to TRBJ1-2, with D perhaps matching TRBD1 (5 bases). CDR3 size: 15 residues. CDR1 is LGHNA and CDR2 is YSLEER in the germline V gene. V gave up 5 bases and J gave up 2 bases, with 15 bases separating them. The CDR3 sequence: CASSISADRNYGYTF. CDR3 coding DNA: TGCGCCAGCAGCATATCTGCCGACAGAAACTATGGCTACACCTTC.

V is TRBV7-9 and J is TRBJ2-7; 10 bases line up with TRBD1. The ends lost 0 bases at V and 2 bases at J; junction bases unmatched: 1. Germline V gene lookup returns CDR1 SEHNR and CDR2 FQNEAQ (reference sequence). The CDR3 spans 15 residues. This CDR3 is CASSLAGQGAYEQYF. The CDR3 region has the DNA TGTGCCAGCAGCTTAGCAGGACAGGGGGCCTACGAGCAGTACTTC.

The chain joins TRBV6-2 or TRBV6-3 to TRBJ1-6; 11 nucleotides align to TRBD1. Germline V gene sequence: CDR1 MNHEY, CDR2 SVGEGT. The CDR3 spans 15 residues. The ends lost 5 bases at V and 5 bases at J; junction bases unmatched: 2. CDR3 in amino acids: CASSRTGGNNSPLHF. DNA for the CDR3: TGTGCCAGCAGTAGGACAGGGGGCAATAATTCACCCCTCCACTTT.

The rearrangement uses TRBV7-2 and TRBJ2-1, with 8 bases identical to TRBD2. V shed 5 bases and J 4 bases; nucleotides not matched to a gene: 10. The V gene's germline CDR1 is SGHTA and CDR2 FQGNSA. The CDR3 is 16 residues long. As DNA, the CDR3 is TGTGCCAGCAGCCCCAGGGGAAGCGGGGGATACAATGAGCAGTTCTTC. Translated, it gives CASSPRGSGGYNEQFF.

V is TRBV12-3 or TRBV12-4 and J is TRBJ2-3; a possible D gene is TRBD1 (5 bases). The V end was cut by 5 bases, the J end by 7 bases, with 10 bases between. This CDR3 comprises 12 residues. CDR3 DNA sequence: TGTGCCAGCAGTAGGGGTCATAATACGCAGTATTTT. This gives the protein CASSRGHNTQYF.

The chain couples TRBV29-1 to TRBJ2-1; D call uncertain. The germline CDR1 and CDR2 sequences are SQVTM and ANQGSEA. V gave up 5 bases and J gave up 2 bases, with 7 bases separating them. This CDR3 has 12 residues. DNA for the CDR3: TGCAGCGTTCTAGTTGCCTACAATGAGCAGTTCTTC. Its translation is CSVLVAYNEQFF.

The chain combines TRBV19 with TRBJ1-1, with 9 bases fitting TRBD1. CDR1 and CDR2 from the germline V gene are LNHDA and SQIVND (reference sequence). The CDR3 consists of 18 residues. The ends lost 1 base at V and 3 bases at J; junction bases unmatched: 12. The CDR3 bases are TGTGCCAGTAGTATAGGGCGGACAGGGGTAGTAAAGGACACTGAAGCTTTCTTT. Its translation: CASSIGRTGVVKDTEAFF.

The chain is built from TRBV7-2 and TRBJ2-3; 12 positions match TRBD2. The V segment lost 6 bases and the J segment 2 bases; nucleotides outside the gene matches: 9. The CDR3 runs 17 residues. Looked up from germline, CDR1 is SGHTA and CDR2 is FQGNSA. The CDR3 DNA follows: TGTGCCAGCAGTCAAGGACTAGCGGGGCCATCCACAGATACGCAGTATTTT. Translated, it gives CASSQGLAGPSTDTQYF.